This T cell receptor beta chain stems from a study of identical twins. CDR1 SGHTA and CDR2 FQGNSA come from the germline V gene. The ends lost 4 bases at V and 1 base at J; junction bases unmatched: 3. The CDR3 consists of 14 residues. TCRdb used MiXCR to reprocess the 5' RACE reads, holding one entry per CDR3 protein. Among 750,000 to 950,000 distinct CDR3 sequences listed, about 12% were seen once. This clonotype was recorded many times. Only healthy Caucasians were included as donors. This same sample was also taken into another study, of yellow fever vaccine responses in identical twins. That study reports: Twins reportedly appeared to share part of their vaccine T cell response while keeping part individual.

Sequencing was carried out using PBMCs. This sequence joins TRBV7-2 and TRBJ1-2; 7 positions match TRBD1. This clonotype was sampled from a young woman in good health. CDR3: CASSSTGLNYGYTF. CDR3 in DNA: TGTGCCAGCAGCTCGACAGGGCTTAACTATGGCTACACCTTC. Drawing the rest from reference TRBV7-2 and TRBJ1-2, the complete variable domain is GAGVSQSPSNKVTEKGKDVELRCDPISGHTALYWYRQSLGQGLEFLIYFQGNSAPDKSGLPSDRFSAERTGGSVSTLTIQRTQQEDSAVYLCASSSTGLNYGYTFGSGTRLTVV.